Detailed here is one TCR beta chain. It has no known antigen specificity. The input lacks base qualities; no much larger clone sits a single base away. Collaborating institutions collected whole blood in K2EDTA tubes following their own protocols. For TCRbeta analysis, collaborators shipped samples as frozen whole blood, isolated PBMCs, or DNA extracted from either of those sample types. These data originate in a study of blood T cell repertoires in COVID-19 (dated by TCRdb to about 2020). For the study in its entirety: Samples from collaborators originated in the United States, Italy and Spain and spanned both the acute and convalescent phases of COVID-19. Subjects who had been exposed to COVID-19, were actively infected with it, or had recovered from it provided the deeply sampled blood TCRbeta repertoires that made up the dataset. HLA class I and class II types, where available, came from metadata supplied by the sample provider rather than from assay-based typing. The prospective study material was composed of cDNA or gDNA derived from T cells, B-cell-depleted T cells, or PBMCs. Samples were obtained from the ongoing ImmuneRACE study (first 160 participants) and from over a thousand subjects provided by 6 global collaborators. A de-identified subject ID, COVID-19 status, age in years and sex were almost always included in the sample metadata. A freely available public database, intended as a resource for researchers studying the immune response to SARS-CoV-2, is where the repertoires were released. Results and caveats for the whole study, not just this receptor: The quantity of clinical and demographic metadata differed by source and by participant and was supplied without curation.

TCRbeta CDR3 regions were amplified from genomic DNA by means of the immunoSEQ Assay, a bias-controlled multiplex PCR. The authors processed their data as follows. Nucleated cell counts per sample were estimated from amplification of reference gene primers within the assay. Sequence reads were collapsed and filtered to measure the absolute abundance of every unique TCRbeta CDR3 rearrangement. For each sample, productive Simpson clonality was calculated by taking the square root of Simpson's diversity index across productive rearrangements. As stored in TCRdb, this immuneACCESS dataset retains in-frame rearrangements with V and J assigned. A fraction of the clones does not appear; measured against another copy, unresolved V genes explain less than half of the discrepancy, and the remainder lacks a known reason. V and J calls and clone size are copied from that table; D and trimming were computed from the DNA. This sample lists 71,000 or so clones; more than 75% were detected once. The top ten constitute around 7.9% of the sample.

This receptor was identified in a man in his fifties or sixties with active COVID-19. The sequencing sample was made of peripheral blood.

The DNA sequence is TGTGCCAGCAGTTACTCGAGGCGGATTGCTAACACTGAAGCTTTCTTT. This codes for CASSYSRRIANTEAFF. Here the chain combines TRBV6-2 or TRBV6-3 and TRBJ1-1; confidence is insufficient to name the D gene. Per the germline V gene, MNHEY is the CDR1 and SVGEGT is the CDR2. The germline ends are 13 bases apart after V is trimmed by 0 bases and J by 2 bases. From the cysteine through the phenylalanine, the CDR3 covers 16 amino acids. Solely the CDR3 DNA is kept, with 48 bases framed from the first base.